This entry is about one T cell receptor (beta chain). The TRB libraries of cDNA were built by UMI-labeled 5' RACE. TCRdb reanalyzed the 5' RACE reads and collapses them to one entry per CDR3 protein, without DNA. This repertoire includes 45,000 to 60,000 distinct CDR3 sequences. Germline values: CDR1 SQVTM, CDR2 ANQGSEA. The CDR3 is 14 residues long. The sample is drawn from a study of CXCR3-negative and CXCR3-positive naive CD8 T cells. Source material: naive CXCR3- CD8+ T cells from blood. Subset noted: CD45RO-CCR7+CD27+CD95- naive CD8+ T cells lacking CXCR3 (TNR3-). The clonotype was recovered from a human donor in good health. Some clones in this sample may be carry-over from other donors' samples. The chain couples TRBV29-1 to TRBJ2-2; the D call from TCRdb, TRBD1, cannot be confirmed without DNA. The CDR3 loop is CSVETGGYTGELFF.